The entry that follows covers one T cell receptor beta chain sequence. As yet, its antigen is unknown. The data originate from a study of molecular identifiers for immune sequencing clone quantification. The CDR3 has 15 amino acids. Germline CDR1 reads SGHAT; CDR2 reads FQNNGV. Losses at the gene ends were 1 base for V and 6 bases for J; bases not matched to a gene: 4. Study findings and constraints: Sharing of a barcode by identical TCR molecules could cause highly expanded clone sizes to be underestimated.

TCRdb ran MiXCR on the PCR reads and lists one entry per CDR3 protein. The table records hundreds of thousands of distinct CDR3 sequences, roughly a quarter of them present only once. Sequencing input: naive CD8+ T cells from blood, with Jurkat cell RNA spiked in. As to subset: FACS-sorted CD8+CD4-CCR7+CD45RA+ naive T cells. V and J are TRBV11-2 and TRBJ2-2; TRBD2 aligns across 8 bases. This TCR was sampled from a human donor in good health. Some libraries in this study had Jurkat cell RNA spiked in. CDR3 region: CASSLVVAGPGELFF. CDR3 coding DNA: TGTGCCAGCAGCTTAGTGGTAGCGGGGCCCGGGGAGCTGTTTTTT.